Listed below are T cell receptor beta chains from one sample, sequenced in a study of blood T cell repertoires in COVID-19. The assay was immunoSEQ multiplex PCR, and TCRdb's table has in-frame clones only and misses some. The sample lists approximately 270,000 clones; 70% to 85% were seen once. Sequences were obtained from peripheral blood. Receptor source: a human donor with COVID-19, enrolled during active disease. The donor label of this sample is uncertain. Each CDR3 is given with its conserved first and last residue. Each record gives: J gene, D gene, V gene, clone size, CDR3 DNA, CDR3 protein. The D gene is left open where the match is weak. Expanded clones are given a class, and other clones once, few, many or no size at all.

TRBJ2-5,.,TRBV4-1,.,TGCGCCAGCAGCCAAGAAGGCGGTGCGGAGACCCAGTACTTC,CASSQEGGAETQYF
TRBJ1-2,TRBD1,TRBV25-1,.,TGTGCCAGCAGTGGACAGGGTGTGCGGGATGGCTACACCTTC,CASSGQGVRDGYTF
TRBJ2-3,TRBD2,TRBV19,.,TGTGCCAGTAGTGGGGGACTAGCGGGAGCCCCTAGCACAGATACGCAGTATTTT,CASSGGLAGAPSTDTQYF
TRBJ1-2,TRBD1,TRBV20-1,.,TGCAGTGCTACTACAGGGGCGCACACCTTC,CSATTGAHTF
TRBJ2-7,.,TRBV5-1,once,TGCGCCAGCAGTTCCGACAGTGCCTACTTTTACGAGCAGTACTTC,CASSSDSAYFYEQYF
TRBJ1-3,TRBD1,TRBV7-2,.,TGTGCCAGCAGCTTAAACCGGGACAGCCCTGGAAACACCATATATTTT,CASSLNRDSPGNTIYF
TRBJ2-1,TRBD2,TRBV7-2,.,TGTGCCAGCAGCTTAGAGCCGGGAGGCCACAATGAGCAGTTCTTC,CASSLEPGGHNEQFF
TRBJ1-6,.,TRBV10-1,.,TGCGCCAGCAGTGAAGGAGGCGGTAATTCACCCCTCCACTTT,CASSEGGGNSPLHF
TRBJ1-6,.,TRBV7-2,few,TGTGCCAGCAGCGCCCGGGGGGATCCTCGGATTTCACCCCTCCACTTT,CASSARGDPRISPLHF
TRBJ2-2,.,TRBV12-3/TRBV12-4,.,TGTGCCAGCAGTTTAATCAGGGGCGGGGAGCTGTTTTTT,CASSLIRGGELFF
TRBJ1-2,TRBD1,TRBV28,.,TGTGCCAGCAGTTCAACGAACAGGGGGTGGACCCCTGGCTACACCTTC,CASSSTNRGWTPGYTF
TRBJ1-1,TRBD1,TRBV29-1,.,TGCAGCGGGACGGGACAGCTGAACACTGAAGCTTTCTTT,CSGTGQLNTEAFF
TRBJ1-1,.,TRBV7-2,.,TGTGCCAGCAGCTTGGACAGGAACACTGAAGCTTTCTTT,CASSLDRNTEAFF
TRBJ1-1,.,TRBV29-1,.,TGCAGCGTTGAAGGTGGCCAGAACACTGAAGCTTTCTTT,CSVEGGQNTEAFF
TRBJ2-3,TRBD2,TRBV6-1,.,TGTGCCAGCAGTGAAGTTAGCGGGAGAACAGATACGCAGTATTTT,CASSEVSGRTDTQYF
TRBJ1-3,.,TRBV18,.,TGTGCCAGCTCACCAGAGTTGGGAAACACCATATATTTT,CASSPELGNTIYF
TRBJ2-1,.,TRBV5-1,.,TGCGCCAGCAGCTTGGCTCTAGCGACTAACAATGAGCAGTTCTTC,CASSLALATNNEQFF
TRBJ1-1,.,TRBV7-3,once,TGTGCCAGCAGCTTACAGGGAACCATGAACACTGAAGCTTTCTTT,CASSLQGTMNTEAFF
TRBJ1-1,.,TRBV30,.,TGTGCCTGGTCACGGGACTCTGAAGCTTTCTTT,CAWSRDSEAFF
TRBJ2-1,.,TRBV30,.,TGTGCCTGGAGGACAGATGCGTCTTACCTACAGTTCTTC,CAWRTDASYLQFF
TRBJ2-7,TRBD2,TRBV15,.,TGTGCCACCAGCAGAGTGCTAGCGGGAGGCTACGAGCAGTACTTC,CATSRVLAGGYEQYF
TRBJ2-1,.,TRBV15,.,TGTGCCACCAGCAGGATTGATGGAGCCTTGGAGCAGTTCTTC,CATSRIDGALEQFF
TRBJ1-1,TRBD1,TRBV19,.,TGTGCCAGTAGTATTGCAGGGGGGAACACTGAAGCTTTCTTT,CASSIAGGNTEAFF
TRBJ1-1,.,TRBV30,.,TGTGCCTGGAGTCCTCTCACAGGCCTGAACACTGAAGCTTTCTTT,CAWSPLTGLNTEAFF
TRBJ2-3,.,TRBV18,.,TGTGCCAGCTCACCGGCGGTTGGCCGCACAGATACGCAGTATTTT,CASSPAVGRTDTQYF
TRBJ1-2,.,TRBV6-5,.,TGTGCCAGCAGGGACAGCCGCGGCAACTATGGCTACACCTTC,CASRDSRGNYGYTF
TRBJ2-7,.,TRBV25-1,.,TGTGCCAGCAGTGAGTTTGACAGTTCCTACGAGCAGTACTTC,CASSEFDSSYEQYF
TRBJ2-5,TRBD1,TRBV7-2,.,TGTGCCAGCAGCTCGACAGGGGAGACCCAGTACTTC,CASSSTGETQYF
TRBJ2-7,TRBD2,TRBV27,.,TGTGCCAGCCGCACTAGCGGGGGTTCCTACGAGCAGTACTTC,CASRTSGGSYEQYF
TRBJ2-7,TRBD2,TRBV11-2,.,TGTGCCAGCAGCCCGGGGACTAGCGGGAGTCGGCACGAGCAGTACTTC,CASSPGTSGSRHEQYF
TRBJ2-5,.,TRBV7-2,.,TGTGCCAGCAGCCTCGATCCGCCGGGGACCCAGTACTTC,CASSLDPPGTQYF
TRBJ2-7,.,TRBV6-5,.,TGTGCCAGCAGTTACCGAGATCTCTACGAGCAGTACTTC,CASSYRDLYEQYF
TRBJ1-5,.,TRBV29-1,.,TGCAGCGCGGGGTTCGGCAATCAGCCCCAGCATTTT,CSAGFGNQPQHF
TRBJ2-7,TRBD1,TRBV18,few,TGTGCCAGCTCACCACTAATGGGACAGGGGAATAACGAGCAGTACTTC,CASSPLMGQGNNEQYF
TRBJ2-5,.,TRBV5-1,.,TGCGCCAGCAGCTTGGGATACAGGCAAGAGACCCAGTACTTC,CASSLGYRQETQYF
TRBJ1-2,.,TRBV2,.,TGTGCCAGCAGTGAAAGGGAGACGAGCACCTTC,CASSERETSTF
TRBJ1-1,.,TRBV19,.,TGTGCCAGTAGTATCACAGTGAACACTGAAGCTTTCTTT,CASSITVNTEAFF
TRBJ1-5,TRBD1,TRBV27,.,TGTGCCAGCAGTTTAATGGGACAGGGGAATCAGCCCCAGCATTTT,CASSLMGQGNQPQHF
TRBJ1-1,.,TRBV5-8,.,TGTGCCAGCAGCTTGGTCCATACGTCAGGCACTGAAGCTTTCTTT,CASSLVHTSGTEAFF
TRBJ1-4,TRBD1,TRBV28,.,TGTGCCAGCAGTCCCACAGGGGAGAGTGAAAAACTGTTTTTT,CASSPTGESEKLFF
TRBJ2-7,TRBD1,TRBV6-1,.,TGTGCCAGCAGTGACCGAGGACAGGGTTTAGACGAGCAGTACTTC,CASSDRGQGLDEQYF
TRBJ1-5,.,TRBV15,.,TGTGCCACCAGCAGAGCCGCGACAGCAAATCAGCCCCAGCATTTT,CATSRAATANQPQHF
TRBJ1-1,TRBD1,TRBV10-3,.,TGTGCCATCAGGACGACAGGGGATGACACTGAAGCTTTCTTT,CAIRTTGDDTEAFF
TRBJ2-7,.,TRBV12-3/TRBV12-4,.,TGTGCCAGCAGCCAAGGGGCAAAATACGAGCAGTACTTC,CASSQGAKYEQYF
TRBJ2-3,TRBD2,TRBV24-1,.,TGTGCCACCAGTGATCCGACTAGCGGGAGGCCAGATACGCAGTATTTT,CATSDPTSGRPDTQYF
TRBJ2-7,TRBD1,TRBV28,.,TGTGCCAGCAGTTTATCCGGGACAGGGGTCGACGAGCAGTACTTC,CASSLSGTGVDEQYF
TRBJ2-1,TRBD1,TRBV19,.,TGTGCCAGTAGTACCGGGACAGGGCTTGAGCAGTTCTTC,CASSTGTGLEQFF
TRBJ2-1,TRBD2,TRBV7-3,.,TGTGCCAGCAGCTTAAATCCTAGCGGGAGTGAAGATGAGCAGTTCTTC,CASSLNPSGSEDEQFF
TRBJ2-7,TRBD1,TRBV9,.,TGTGCCAGCAGCCCGGGACAGGGCCTGGACTCCGAGCAGTACTTC,CASSPGQGLDSEQYF
TRBJ1-2,.,TRBV11-1,.,TGTGCCAGCAGCCCAAGGGGGGGGGATGGCTACACCTTC,CASSPRGGDGYTF
TRBJ2-2,.,TRBV11-2,.,TGTGCCAGCAGCCTTAGAGCGCTAGTTAACACCGGGGAGCTGTTTTTT,CASSLRALVNTGELFF
TRBJ2-1,TRBD2,TRBV7-9,.,TGTGCCAGCAGCTCCCTAGGGACTAGCTTGTTCTTC,CASSSLGTSLFF
TRBJ2-5,.,TRBV18,.,TGTGCCAGCTCTACCGGAAAGGGGCAAGGGGTCGGGGAGACCCAGTACTTC,CASSTGKGQGVGETQYF
TRBJ2-2,TRBD2,TRBV5-1,.,TGCGCCAGCAGCTTGAGCCTAGCGGGAAGCACCGGGGAGCTGTTTTTT,CASSLSLAGSTGELFF